Included here is one T cell receptor (beta chain) sequence, with context. Its target is unknown. This record comes from a study of cytomegalovirus exposure and HLA in healthy donors. Across the whole study: For the approximately 410 genotyped donors, roughly 80% fell within the Caucasian-associated ancestry cluster.

The study ran its PCR with 60 Vbeta and 13 Jbeta primers. Only in-frame clones appear in the TCRdb table, and some are missing; sequencing was by immunoSEQ multiplex PCR. The sample carries about 120,000 clones, about 83% recorded once. Regarding the study as a whole: It was reported in a later analysis that an Asian-associated ancestry cluster showed fewer N-insertions than the approximately 670-donor mean. When analyzed later, a missense DCLRE1C variant was found to be linked to TCR beta V- and J-gene trimming. Reports credit the classifier with highly specific, highly sensitive diagnosis of cytomegalovirus status.

Trimming at V came to 3 bases and at J to 3 bases, leaving 6 bases not matched to a gene. The CDR3 has 15 residues. CDR1 and CDR2 from the germline V gene are LNHDA and SQIVND (reference sequence). The gene calls are TRBV19 and TRBJ2-5, with 8 bases lining up with TRBD2. The TCR originated in a female donor in good health and CMV-seronegative. The specimen sequenced was PBMCs. The CDR3 coding sequence is TGTGCCAGTAGTATTACCGGTAGCGGGAAAGAGACCCAGTACTTC. Translated: CASSITGSGKETQYF.